A selection of T cell receptor beta chains follows, all from one sample in a study of technical replicates of blood from a handful of donors. The method was immunoSEQ multiplex PCR; TCRdb's version includes in-frame clones alone and lacks a portion of them. Of 55,000 to 75,000 clones in the sample, 92% were seen once. The sample taken for sequencing was T cells isolated from PBMCs. The source is a human donor in good health. The CDR3 runs from the conserved cysteine through the conserved F or W. Each record gives: D gene, clone size, V gene, J gene, CDR3 DNA, CDR3 protein. The D gene is left open where the match is weak. A clone size is listed for some rows: how often the clone was seen (once, few, many), or a class if it is expanded.

>.|.|TRBV4-3|TRBJ2-1
TGCGCCAGCAGCCAACGTAATTTCCGGGACTCTTACAATGAGCAGTTCTTC
CASSQRNFRDSYNEQFF
>TRBD1|.|TRBV11-2|TRBJ1-5
TGTGCCAGCAGCTCTTCCGGGACAGGGTCGGGTCAGCCCCAGCATTTT
CASSSSGTGSGQPQHF
>.|.|TRBV7-9|TRBJ2-1
TGTGCCAGCAGCTTAGAGGCTAGGGGTATCGATGAGCAGTTCTTC
CASSLEARGIDEQFF
>TRBD1|.|TRBV11-2|TRBJ1-4
TGTGCCAGCAGCCCCGACAGGGGGCCTAATGAAAAACTGTTTTTT
CASSPDRGPNEKLFF
>.|.|TRBV5-4|TRBJ2-2
TGTGCCAGCAGCGACCGGGACAACGGGGAGCTGTTTTTT
CASSDRDNGELFF
>.|.|TRBV5-6|TRBJ1-2
TGTGCCAGCAGCTTGGCCTCAGACGGGTACCCTAACTATGGCTACACCTTC
CASSLASDGYPNYGYTF
>TRBD1|.|TRBV2|TRBJ1-3
TGTGCCAGCACCAATACTCAGGGGGTCGGAAACACCATATATTTT
CASTNTQGVGNTIYF
>.|few|TRBV4-2|TRBJ2-1
TGTGCCAGCCGTAAGGAGGCTGAGCAGTTCTTC
CASRKEAEQFF
>TRBD2|.|TRBV4-3|TRBJ2-7
TGCGCCAGCAGCCAGTCTAGCGGGAGGGCCAACCAGCAGTACTTC
CASSQSSGRANQQYF
>.|.|TRBV9|TRBJ2-5
TGTGCCAGCAGCGTATCGGTAGCGGTGGGGGAGACCCAGTACTTC
CASSVSVAVGETQYF
>.|.|TRBV9|TRBJ2-1
TGTGCCAGCACCCGAGGGGGGGCGCTAGGAAATGAGCAGTTCTTC
CASTRGGALGNEQFF
>TRBD1|.|TRBV25-1|TRBJ1-4
TGTGCCAGCCTGAAGGCGGGACAGGTTGAAAAACTGTTTTTT
CASLKAGQVEKLFF
>.|.|TRBV29-1|TRBJ1-6
TGCAGCTCCTACCCTGATTTTATTGCGCCCCTCCACTTT
CSSYPDFIAPLHF
>TRBD1|.|TRBV6-5|TRBJ1-1
TGTGCCAGCATCCAAGGACAGGGGGCCAACACTGAAGCTTTCTTT
CASIQGQGANTEAFF
>.|few|TRBV6-5|TRBJ1-2
TGTGCCAGCAGTTACAGGACCCTAAGAACAGGATATGGCTACACCTTC
CASSYRTLRTGYGYTF
>TRBD1|once|TRBV30|TRBJ1-3
TGTGCCTGGATTTCCTACAGGGGCTCTGGAAACACCATATATTTT
CAWISYRGSGNTIYF
>TRBD2|.|TRBV7-9|TRBJ2-5
TGTGCCAGCAGCTTATCGCTAGCGGGGATCCAAGAGACCCAGTACTTC
CASSLSLAGIQETQYF
>.|.|TRBV4-1|TRBJ2-3
TGCGCCAGCAGCCTTATCCTGGACAGTCTTGGCACAGATACGCAGTATTTT
CASSLILDSLGTDTQYF
>.|once|TRBV6-1|TRBJ1-2
TGTGCCAGCAGTGAATCCGGTGTTAACTATGGCTACACCTTC
CASSESGVNYGYTF
>.|.|TRBV29-1|TRBJ2-2
TGCAGCGTTGAGGGAGACGCGAACACCGGGGAGCTGTTTTTT
CSVEGDANTGELFF
>TRBD1|.|TRBV29-1|TRBJ2-7
TGCAGCGTCCAGACAGGGAGCTCCTACGAGCAGTACTTC
CSVQTGSSYEQYF
>.|.|TRBV11-2|TRBJ1-3
TGTGCCAGCAGCCCAATTCAGGGGACCACCGAGGATTTT
CASSPIQGTTEDF
>.|.|TRBV18|TRBJ1-1
TGTGCCAGCTCACCCTTGACACCCAGTGAAGCTTTCTTT
CASSPLTPSEAFF
>.|.|TRBV10-3|TRBJ1-1
TGTGCCATCAGGGGTGATCCAGGGCAATCCGTCTCCAACACTGAAGCTTTCTTT
CAIRGDPGQSVSNTEAFF
>TRBD2|.|TRBV4-1|TRBJ2-7
TGCGCCAGCAGCCAAGAGCCACTAGCGGGAGTTTTGGAGTACTTC
CASSQEPLAGVLEYF
>TRBD1|.|TRBV18|TRBJ2-5
TGTGCCAGCTCGCTGGATACAGGGGACCAGTACTTC
CASSLDTGDQYF
>TRBD1|.|TRBV6-5|TRBJ1-2
TGTGCCAGCAGCTGGACAGGGGACTATGGCTACACCTTC
CASSWTGDYGYTF
>.|.|TRBV13|TRBJ1-5
TGTGCCTCCCGAGACACCAAAAGCCCCAATCAGCCCCAGCATTTT
CASRDTKSPNQPQHF
>.|.|TRBV6-1|TRBJ2-2
TGTGCCAGCAGAGAGAGGAGGGCGAACACCGGGGAGCTGTTTTTT
CASRERRANTGELFF
>.|.|TRBV7-9|TRBJ2-7
TGTGCCAGCAGCGGGGACTCCTCCTTTGGGGAGCAGTACTTC
CASSGDSSFGEQYF
>TRBD1|few|TRBV6-1|TRBJ1-1
TGTGCCAGCAGTGAATCCCCGGGACAGGGGGAAGCTTTCTTT
CASSESPGQGEAFF
>TRBD1|.|TRBV28|TRBJ2-2
TGTGCCAGCAGTCTACCAGGGGGCTTGGGGAACACCGGGGAGCTGTTTTTT
CASSLPGGLGNTGELFF
>TRBD2|.|TRBV4-3|TRBJ2-1
TGCGCCAGCAGCCCAATGGCGGGAGGCAGCTCCTACAATGAGCAGTTCTTC
CASSPMAGGSSYNEQFF
>.|.|TRBV29-1|TRBJ1-1
TGCAGCGTTGAAAGACAGATGAACACTGAAGCTTTCTTT
CSVERQMNTEAFF
>TRBD2|.|TRBV4-3|TRBJ2-2
TGCGCCAGCAGCCAAGAGGCATGGCTAGCGGATACCGGGGAGCTGTTTTTT
CASSQEAWLADTGELFF
>.|few|TRBV4-2|TRBJ1-1
TGTGCCAGCAGCCAGGTTGGGCGCACTGAAGCTTTCTTT
CASSQVGRTEAFF